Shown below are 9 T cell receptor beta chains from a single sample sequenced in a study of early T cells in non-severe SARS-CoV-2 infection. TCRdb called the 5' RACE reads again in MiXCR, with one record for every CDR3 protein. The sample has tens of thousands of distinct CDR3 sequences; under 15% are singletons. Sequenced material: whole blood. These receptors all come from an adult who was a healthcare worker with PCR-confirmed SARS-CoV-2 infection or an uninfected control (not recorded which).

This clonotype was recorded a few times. This chain's CDR3 is CASNKGSWNTGELFF. CDR3 nucleotide sequence: TGTGCCAGCAACAAAGGGAGTTGGAACACCGGGGAGCTGTTTTTT. The chain joins TRBV7-8 to TRBJ2-2; weak D call: TRBD2 (5 bases). CDR3 size: 15 residues. Trimming removed 7 bases at V and 1 base at J, with 13 bases between. Germline CDR1 reads SGHVS; CDR2 reads FQNEAQ.

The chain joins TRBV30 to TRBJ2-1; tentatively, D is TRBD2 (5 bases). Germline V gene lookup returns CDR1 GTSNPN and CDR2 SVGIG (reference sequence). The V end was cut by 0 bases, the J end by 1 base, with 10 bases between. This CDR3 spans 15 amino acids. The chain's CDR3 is CAWSVGLPSYNEQFF. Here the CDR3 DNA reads TGTGCCTGGAGTGTAGGACTTCCTTCCTACAATGAGCAGTTCTTC. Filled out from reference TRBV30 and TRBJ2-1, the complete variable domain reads SQTIHQWPATLVQPVGSPLSLECTVEGTSNPNLYWYRQAAGRGLQLLFYSVGIGQISSEVPQNLSASRPQDRQFILSSKKLLLSDSGFYLCAWSVGLPSYNEQFFGPGTRLTVL.

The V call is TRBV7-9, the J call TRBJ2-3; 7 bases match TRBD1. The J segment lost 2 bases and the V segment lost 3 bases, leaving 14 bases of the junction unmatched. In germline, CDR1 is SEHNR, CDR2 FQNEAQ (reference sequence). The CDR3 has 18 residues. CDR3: CASSLRGGGDRATDTQYF. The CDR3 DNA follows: TGTGCCAGCAGCTTGCGTGGGGGTGGGGACAGAGCCACAGATACGCAGTATTTT. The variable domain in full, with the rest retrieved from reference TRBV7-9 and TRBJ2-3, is DTGVSQNPRHKITKRGQNVTFRCDPISEHNRLYWYRQTLGQGPEFLTYFQNEAQLEKSRLLSDRFSAERPKGSFSTLEIQRTEQGDSAMYLCASSLRGGGDRATDTQYFGPGTRLTVL.

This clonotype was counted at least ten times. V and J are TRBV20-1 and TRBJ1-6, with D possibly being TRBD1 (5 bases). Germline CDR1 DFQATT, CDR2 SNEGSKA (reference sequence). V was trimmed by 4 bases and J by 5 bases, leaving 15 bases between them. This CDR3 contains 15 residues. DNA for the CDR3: TGCAGTGCTAAGGTACTCGGCAGGGATAATTCACCCCTCCACTTT. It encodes CSAKVLGRDNSPLHF.

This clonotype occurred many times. CDR3 sequence: CASSLGRGPMNTEAFF. CDR3 bases: TGTGCCAGCAGCTTAGGCAGGGGGCCTATGAACACTGAAGCTTTCTTT. The V gene is TRBV7-2, the J gene TRBJ1-1; the match to TRBD1 covers 8 bases. The germline V gene has CDR1 SGHTA and CDR2 FQGNSA. The trim removed 1 base at V and 0 bases at J, leaving 4 bases unmatched. The CDR3 runs to 16 residues.

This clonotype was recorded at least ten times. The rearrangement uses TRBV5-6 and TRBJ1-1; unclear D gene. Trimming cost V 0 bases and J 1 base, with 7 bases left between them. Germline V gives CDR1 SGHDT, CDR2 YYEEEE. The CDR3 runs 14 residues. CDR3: CASSLVSRNTEAFF. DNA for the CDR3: TGTGCCAGCAGCTTGGTGTCTCGGAACACTGAAGCTTTCTTT.

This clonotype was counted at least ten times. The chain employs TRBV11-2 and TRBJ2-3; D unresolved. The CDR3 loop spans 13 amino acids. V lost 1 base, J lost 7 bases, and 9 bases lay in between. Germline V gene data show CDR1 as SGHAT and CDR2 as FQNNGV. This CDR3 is CASSLVGQHTQYF. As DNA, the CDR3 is TGTGCCAGCAGCTTAGTTGGCCAGCATACGCAGTATTTT. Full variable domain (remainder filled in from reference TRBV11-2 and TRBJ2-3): EAGVAQSPRYKIIEKRQSVAFWCNPISGHATLYWYQQILGQGPKLLIQFQNNGVVDDSQLPKDRFSAERLKGVDSTLKIQPAKLEDSAVYLCASSLVGQHTQYFGPGTRLTVL.

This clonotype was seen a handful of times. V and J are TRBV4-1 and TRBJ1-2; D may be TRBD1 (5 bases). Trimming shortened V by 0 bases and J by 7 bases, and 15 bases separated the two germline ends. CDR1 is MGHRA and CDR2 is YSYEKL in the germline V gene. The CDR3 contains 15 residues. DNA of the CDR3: TGCGCCAGCAGCCAAGAACCGACCGTGAGGGGTGGCTACACCTTC. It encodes CASSQEPTVRGGYTF.

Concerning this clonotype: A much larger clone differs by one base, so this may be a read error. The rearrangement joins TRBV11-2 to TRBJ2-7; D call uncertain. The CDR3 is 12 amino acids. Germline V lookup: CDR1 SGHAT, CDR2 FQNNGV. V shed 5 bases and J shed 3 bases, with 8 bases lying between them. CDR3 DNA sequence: TGTGCCAGCAGCACATCCGGCTACGAGCAGTACTTC. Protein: CASSTSGYEQYF.